These 13 T cell receptor beta chains share one sample of origin, sequenced in a study of Graves' ophthalmopathy and Graves' hyperthyroidism. Scientists amplified the TCR beta CDR3 regions from RNA transcripts. An initial RT-PCR round employing HTBI primers preceded a second-round multiplex PCR. TCRdb passed the multiplex PCR reads through MiXCR, listing each CDR3 protein once. In the table there are almost 750,000 distinct CDR3 sequences, approximately 40% of which are singletons. The specimen was peripheral blood. Receptors were obtained from an adult man with Graves' ophthalmopathy.

About this clonotype: The junction departs from germline at one end; a sequencing error may be responsible. The chain carries TRBV10-3 and TRBJ2-7, with TRBD1 matching over 8 bases. CDR3 length equals 17 residues. Looked up from germline, CDR1 is ENHRY and CDR2 is SYGVKD. The CDR3 nucleotides read TGTGCCAGCAGTGAGGGTGTGGTGGGGACAGGAGTCTACGAGCAGTACTTC. The encoded protein is CASSEGVVGTGVYEQYF.

This clonotype came up many times. V gene TRBV29-1 combines with J gene TRBJ1-1; D is unclear. The CDR3 extends over 11 amino acids. V dropped 4 bases and J dropped 0 bases, with 3 bases sitting between them. The V gene's germline CDR1 is SQVTM and CDR2 ANQGSEA. CDR3 sequence (DNA): TGCAGCGTTGTAATGAACACTGAAGCTTTCTTT. Protein: CSVVMNTEAFF.

To note about this clonotype: One end of the junction is discordant with germline, which a read error may explain. The chain recombines TRBV24-1 with TRBJ1-5; 8 nucleotides match TRBD1. The length of the CDR3 is 16 residues. CDR1 KGHDR and CDR2 SFDVKD come from the germline V gene. The CDR3 DNA follows: TGTGCCGCCAGCAGCCCCGGGGACAGGAGCAATCAGCCCCAGCATTTT. This encodes CAASSPGDRSNQPQHF.

This clonotype was detected only a few times. This sequence joins TRBV14 and TRBJ1-1, with a tentative D call TRBD1 (5 bases). V lost 2 bases and J 4 bases, leaving 8 bases between the germline ends. The CDR3 contains 13 residues. Looked up from germline, CDR1 is SGHDN and CDR2 is FVKESK. CDR3 nucleotide sequence: TGTGCCAGCAGCCAACAGGGTTCCACTGAAGCTTTCTTT. Encoded protein: CASSQQGSTEAFF.

V usage is TRBV15 and J usage is TRBJ1-5, with TRBD1 as a possible D gene (5 bases). The CDR3 contains 15 residues. Germline loops: CDR1 LNHNV, CDR2 YYDKDF (reference sequence). Trimming shortened V by 0 bases and J by 5 bases, and 11 bases separated the two germline ends. CDR3 bases: TGTGCCACCAGCAGAGATCAGGGAGTGGATCAGCCCCAGCATTTT. Translated, it gives CATSRDQGVDQPQHF. Supplemented by reference TRBV15 and TRBJ1-5, the full variable domain reads DAMVIQNPRYQVTQFGKPVTLSCSQTLNHNVMYWYQQKSSQAPKLLFHYYDKDFNNEADTPDNFQSRRPNTSFCFLDIRSPGLGDTAMYLCATSRDQGVDQPQHFGDGTRLSIL.

Many counts were recorded for this clonotype. DNA of the CDR3: TGTGCCAGCTGGGGGGGGGAGACCCAGTACTTC. Its protein product is CASWGGETQYF. The chain joins TRBV2 to TRBJ2-5, with 7 bases lining up with TRBD2. From germline, CDR1 is SNHLY and CDR2 FYNNEI. The CDR3 loop spans 11 amino acids. Trimming took 8 bases from V and 5 from J; bases not matched to a gene: 2.

This chain connects TRBV2 to TRBJ2-5; 7 bases are a match to TRBD1. V trimming: 2 bases; J trimming: 5 bases; junction bases outside the gene matches: 5. CDR3 length: 14 amino acids. CDR1 SNHLY and CDR2 FYNNEI come from the germline V gene. CDR3 coding DNA: TGTGCCAGCAGTGAATTCAGACAGGGTGAGACCCAGTACTTC. It yields the protein CASSEFRQGETQYF.

The rearrangement uses TRBV9 and TRBJ2-7; D is undetermined. V was cut by 5 bases and J by 0 bases, with 9 bases left in between. The CDR3 length is 13 residues. Germline V gives CDR1 SGDLS, CDR2 YYNGEE. The chain's CDR3 is CASSHDPSYEQYF. The CDR3 bases are TGTGCCAGCAGTCACGACCCCTCCTACGAGCAGTACTTC.

This chain uses TRBV7-9 with TRBJ2-7, with TRBD1 matching 8 bases. Trimming removed 2 bases from V and 6 bases from J; junction bases left unmatched: 9. The CDR3 has 15 amino acids. Germline CDR1 SEHNR, CDR2 FQNEAQ (reference sequence). The CDR3 DNA reads as TGTGCCAGCAGCTTAAAACCGGGACAGGAGGCCGAGCAGTACTTC. It encodes CASSLKPGQEAEQYF.

J is TRBJ1-3 and V is TRBV6-5; 7 nucleotides agree with TRBD1. V was clipped by 6 bases and J by 4 bases; unmatched bases: 6. Per germline, CDR1 MNHEY and CDR2 SVGAGI. This CDR3 spans 14 amino acids. CDR3 sequence: CASSQPGQGNTIYF. DNA for the CDR3: TGTGCCAGCAGCCAGCCGGGACAGGGAAACACCATATATTTT.

The sample holds a few counts of this clonotype. This rearrangement joins TRBV25-1 to TRBJ2-3; 13 nucleotides agree with TRBD2. The J segment lost 5 bases and the V segment lost 2 bases, leaving 10 bases of the junction unmatched. The CDR3 runs 18 residues. The germline V gene encodes CDR1 MGHDK and CDR2 SYGVNS. The CDR3 DNA sequence: TGTGCCAGCAGTGAACCGATTACTAGCGGGAGGGCCGGAGATACGCAGTATTTT. It specifies CASSEPITSGRAGDTQYF.

V gene TRBV7-9 combines with J gene TRBJ2-7; D call uncertain. V dropped 6 bases and J dropped 5 bases, with 11 bases sitting between them. The CDR3 runs 12 residues. CDR1 is SEHNR, CDR2 FQNEAQ, per germline (reference sequence). The CDR3 loop is CASRATVNEQYF. The DNA for the CDR3 is TGTGCCAGCAGGGCTACAGTCAACGAGCAGTACTTC.

The chain has TRBV29-1 and TRBJ1-5; 10 bases are shared with TRBD1. Looked up from germline, CDR1 is SQVTM and CDR2 is ANQGSEA. V lost 6 bases, J lost 5 bases, and 4 bases stayed unmatched. This CDR3 spans 13 amino acids. The CDR3 bases are TGCAGCGTAGGGACAGGGGAAGATCAGCCCCAGCATTTT. Encoded protein: CSVGTGEDQPQHF.